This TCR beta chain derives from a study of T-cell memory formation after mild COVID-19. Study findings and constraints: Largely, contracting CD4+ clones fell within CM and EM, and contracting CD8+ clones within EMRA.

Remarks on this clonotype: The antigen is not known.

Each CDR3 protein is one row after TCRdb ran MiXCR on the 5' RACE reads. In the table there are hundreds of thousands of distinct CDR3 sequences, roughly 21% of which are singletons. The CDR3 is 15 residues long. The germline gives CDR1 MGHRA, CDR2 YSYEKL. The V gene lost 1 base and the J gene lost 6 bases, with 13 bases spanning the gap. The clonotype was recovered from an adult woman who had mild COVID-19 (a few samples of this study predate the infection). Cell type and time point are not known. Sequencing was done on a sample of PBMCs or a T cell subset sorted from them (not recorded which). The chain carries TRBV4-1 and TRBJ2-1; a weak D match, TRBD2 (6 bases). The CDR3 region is CASSQVGAGLNEQFF. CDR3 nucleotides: TGCGCCAGCAGCCAAGTAGGGGCGGGGCTCAATGAGCAGTTCTTC.